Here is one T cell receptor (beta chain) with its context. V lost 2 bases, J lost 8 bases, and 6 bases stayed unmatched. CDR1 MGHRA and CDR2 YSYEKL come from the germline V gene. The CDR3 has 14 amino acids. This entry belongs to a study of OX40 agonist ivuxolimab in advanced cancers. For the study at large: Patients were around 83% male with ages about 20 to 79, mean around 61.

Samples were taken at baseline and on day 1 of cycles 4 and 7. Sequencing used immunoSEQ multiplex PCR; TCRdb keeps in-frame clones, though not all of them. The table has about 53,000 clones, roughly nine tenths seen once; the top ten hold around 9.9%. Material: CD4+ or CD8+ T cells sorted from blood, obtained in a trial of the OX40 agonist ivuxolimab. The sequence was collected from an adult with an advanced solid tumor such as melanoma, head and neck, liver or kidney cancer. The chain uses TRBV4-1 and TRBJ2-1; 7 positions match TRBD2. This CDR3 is CASSQPLGGDEQFF. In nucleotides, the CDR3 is TGCGCCAGCAGCCAACCCCTGGGGGGGGATGAGCAGTTCTTC.